A single sample gave rise to the 25 T cell receptor beta chains below, sequenced in a study of shared clonotypes between healthy human individuals. Profiled with immunoSEQ multiplex PCR; TCRdb holds only in-frame clones, not every one. The sample has over 850,000 clones, more than 75% seen once. The sample taken for sequencing was memory CD4+ T cells from PBMCs. Specified subset: CD45RA-negative fraction. The receptors here all came from a man aged 18-30 years in good health. Some clones in this sample may be carry-over from other donors' samples.

This chain joins TRBV5-1 and TRBJ2-1; perhaps TRBD1 as D (6 bases). The V end lost 4 bases, the J end lost 0 bases, and 11 bases lay between the germline ends. Germline V CDR1 and CDR2: SGHRS, YFSETQ. The CDR3 totals 15 residues. CDR3 in amino acids: CASSEGHSSYNEQFF. In nucleotides, the CDR3 is TGCGCCAGCAGCGAGGGACATAGCTCCTACAATGAGCAGTTCTTC.

The chain recombines TRBV4-1 with TRBJ2-7, with 8 bases matching TRBD1. Germline V gives CDR1 MGHRA, CDR2 YSYEKL. The CDR3 runs to 14 residues. V shed 2 bases and J 0 bases; nucleotides not matched to a gene: 0. DNA for the CDR3: TGCGCCAGCAGCCAAACAGGGGGCTCCTACGAGCAGTACTTC. It translates to CASSQTGGSYEQYF.

This chain uses TRBV28 with TRBJ1-4; D may be TRBD1 (6 bases). This CDR3 is built from 11 residues. The germline V gene encodes CDR1 MDHEN and CDR2 SYDVKM. Trimming removed 3 bases at V and 11 bases at J, with 7 bases between. CDR3 nucleotide sequence: TGTGCCAGCAGTTTGCAGGGGAAACTGTTTTTT. It is translated as CASSLQGKLFF.

The V gene is TRBV6-5, the J gene TRBJ2-1; D call uncertain. Germline-derived CDR1 and CDR2 are MNHEY and SVGAGI. The ends were cut back, 6 bases at V and 7 bases at J, with 10 bases in the middle. CDR3 length equals 12 residues. The CDR3 DNA follows: TGTGCCAGCAGCAAGGCCAGAAATGAGCAGTTCTTC. Its translation: CASSKARNEQFF.

This clone was counted once. The rearrangement uses TRBV7-8 and TRBJ1-5; D is ambiguous. CDR3 length: 14 residues. Trimming took 4 bases from V and 6 from J, leaving 13 bases between them. Per germline, CDR1 SGHVS and CDR2 FQNEAQ. The CDR3 DNA is TGTGCCAGCAGCTCTCGGCGTGGACTTCAGCCCCAGCATTTT. It is translated as CASSSRRGLQPQHF.

The chain employs TRBV28 and TRBJ2-5; 7 bases are a match to TRBD1. This CDR3 has 15 amino acids. With V trimmed by 5 bases and J by 2 bases, 8 bases remained unmatched. The germline V gene encodes CDR1 MDHEN and CDR2 SYDVKM. In nucleotides, the CDR3 is TGTGCCAGCAGTCCTGGGGACAGTGGGCAAGAGACCCAGTACTTC. Translation gives CASSPGDSGQETQYF.

J is TRBJ2-4 and V is TRBV7-9, with D perhaps TRBD1 (6 bases). Per germline, CDR1 SEHNR and CDR2 FQNEAQ (reference sequence). CDR3 size: 13 residues. The V end lost 1 base, the J end lost 6 bases, and 7 bases lay between the germline ends. In nucleotides, the CDR3 is TGTGCCAGCAGCTTAGGGGGGCTAAACATTCAGTACTTC. Translation: CASSLGGLNIQYF.

The chain uses TRBV5-8 and TRBJ2-5; TRBD1 matches 8 bases. The J segment lost 8 bases and the V segment lost 2 bases, leaving 11 bases of the junction unmatched. CDR3 size: 15 residues. Germline CDR1 reads SGHTS; CDR2 reads YDEGEE. For the CDR3, the DNA is TGTGCCAGCAGCTTCCCTATGGACAGGGCTACAACCCAGTACTTC. It is translated as CASSFPMDRATTQYF.

As DNA, the CDR3 is TGTGCCAGCTCATCCTATAACGGGAGGGTAGCAGATACGCAGTATTTT. This gives the protein CASSSYNGRVADTQYF. The J gene is TRBJ2-3, the V gene TRBV18; TRBD2 matches at 8 bases. The germline V gene has CDR1 KGHSH and CDR2 LQKENI. The CDR3 is 16 amino acids. After removal of 5 bases from V and 4 bases from J, the junction contained 11 bases not matched to a gene.

This chain links TRBV10-1 with TRBJ2-5, with 8 positions matching TRBD2. Trimming at V came to 6 bases and at J to 5 bases, leaving 14 bases not matched to a gene. Germline-derived CDR1 and CDR2 are WNHNN and SYGVQD (reference sequence). The CDR3 loop spans 16 amino acids. The CDR3 region is CASSPTIAGPGETQYF. CDR3 bases: TGCGCCAGCAGCCCGACTATAGCGGGGCCAGGGGAGACCCAGTACTTC.

The V and J genes are TRBV6-5 and TRBJ2-3, with D uncertain. The V gene lost 6 bases and the J gene lost 4 bases, with 8 bases spanning the gap. The CDR3 spans 12 residues. Per the germline V gene, CDR1 is MNHEY and CDR2 is SVGAGI. CDR3: CASSPPSDTQYF. The CDR3 DNA follows: TGTGCCAGCAGCCCCCCATCAGATACGCAGTATTTT.

The rearrangement links TRBV7-9 to TRBJ2-1; D possibly corresponds to TRBD2 (6 bases). V was shortened by 1 base and J by 4 bases, with 8 bases between the two germline ends. Germline V CDR1 and CDR2: SEHNR, FQNEAQ (reference sequence). There are 14 residues in the CDR3. The CDR3 reads CASSLDGGYNEQFF. The CDR3 region has the DNA TGTGCCAGCAGCTTAGACGGAGGGTACAATGAGCAGTTCTTC.

The count of this clone is one. The CDR3 bases are TGTGCCACGCCGTGCCCTCCGACAATCTCAACCAACGTCCTGACTTTC. Its protein product is CATPCPPTISTNVLTF. V and J are TRBV19 and TRBJ2-6; D is ambiguous. Deletions cut 10 bases from V and 8 bases from J, with 24 bases between. CDR1 and CDR2 from the germline V gene are LNHDA and SQIVND (reference sequence). The CDR3 consists of 16 residues.

The rearrangement joins TRBV18 to TRBJ2-7, with D unclear. CDR3 size: 14 residues. The V gene lost 3 bases and the J gene lost 4 bases, with 13 bases spanning the gap. From germline, CDR1 is KGHSH and CDR2 LQKENI. CDR3 sequence (DNA): TGTGCCAGCTCACCTTCCTCTTCGGGTTACGAGCAGTACTTC. This translates into CASSPSSSGYEQYF. The variable domain in full, with the rest retrieved from reference TRBV18 and TRBJ2-7, is NAGVMQNPRHLVRRRGQEARLRCSPMKGHSHVYWYRQLPEEGLKFMVYLQKENIIDESGMPKERFSAEFPKEGPSILRIQQVVRGDSAAYFCASSPSSSGYEQYFGPGTRLTVT.

The rearrangement links TRBV29-1 to TRBJ1-1, with D possibly matching TRBD1 (5 bases). Trimming took off 6 bases at V and 1 base at J, with 18 bases between the two ends. This CDR3 region has 15 residues. Germline V gives CDR1 SQVTM, CDR2 ANQGSEA. The CDR3 region is CSVKPMAGTNTEAFF. CDR3 nucleotide sequence: TGCAGCGTAAAACCGATGGCAGGGACGAACACTGAAGCTTTCTTT.

The V call is TRBV29-1, the J call TRBJ2-5, with 7 bases identical to TRBD2. This CDR3 is 15 amino acids long. The germline CDR1 and CDR2 sequences are SQVTM and ANQGSEA. V shed 3 bases and J 5 bases; nucleotides not matched to a gene: 12. CDR3 nucleotides: TGCAGCGTTGATTCAGGGCTAGCGGTGAGGGAGACCCAGTACTTC. Its translation: CSVDSGLAVRETQYF.

The chain combines TRBV27 with TRBJ2-7; 9 nucleotides line up with TRBD1. Trimming cost V 3 bases and J 1 base; bases outside gene matches: 7. Looked up from germline, CDR1 is MNHEY and CDR2 is SMNVEV (reference sequence). CDR3 size: 16 residues. CDR3 loop: CASSLGGTGRSYEQYF. CDR3 nucleotide sequence: TGTGCCAGCAGTTTGGGGGGGACAGGGAGATCCTACGAGCAGTACTTC.

J is TRBJ2-3 and V is TRBV2; 8 bases align to TRBD2. Germline CDR1 SNHLY, CDR2 FYNNEI. Trimming cost V 4 bases and J 6 bases; bases outside gene matches: 6. CDR3 length: 14 amino acids. CDR3 sequence reads: CASSGERGRDTQYF. The CDR3 nucleotides read TGTGCCAGCAGTGGCGAGCGCGGGAGGGATACGCAGTATTTT.

This rearrangement joins TRBV29-1 to TRBJ2-3; 8 nucleotides match TRBD1. The V and J ends lost 7 bases and 6 bases, in that order; junction bases with no gene match: 9. The CDR3 runs 13 residues. Germline-derived CDR1 and CDR2 are SQVTM and ANQGSEA. The CDR3 is CSAGRTGPDTQYF. CDR3 bases: TGCAGCGCTGGTAGGACAGGGCCCGATACGCAGTATTTT.

This chain joins TRBV7-9 and TRBJ2-5, with a tentative D call TRBD2 (7 bases). Germline values: CDR1 SEHNR, CDR2 FQNEAQ (reference sequence). This CDR3 has 15 residues. With 3 bases removed from V and 2 bases from J, the gap between germline ends came to 13 bases. The CDR3 loop reads CASSFRGGLQETQYF. In DNA form, the CDR3 reads TGTGCCAGCAGCTTTAGGGGGGGGCTACAAGAGACCCAGTACTTC. Full variable domain (missing parts from reference TRBV7-9 and TRBJ2-5): DTGVSQNPRHKITKRGQNVTFRCDPISEHNRLYWYRQTLGQGPEFLTYFQNEAQLEKSRLLSDRFSAERPKGSFSTLEIQRTEQGDSAMYLCASSFRGGLQETQYFGPGTRLLVL.

The V and J genes are TRBV7-9 and TRBJ2-1, with D maybe TRBD1 (5 bases). Trimming cost V 3 bases and J 5 bases, with 14 bases left between them. The germline V gene has CDR1 SEHNR and CDR2 FQNEAQ (reference sequence). The CDR3 has 15 residues. The CDR3: CASSFWQGVDNEQFF. The CDR3, as DNA: TGTGCCAGCAGCTTTTGGCAGGGCGTCGACAATGAGCAGTTCTTC.

The table lists this clone with a few counts. This chain connects TRBV7-2 to TRBJ2-1; D is unclear. This CDR3 spans 14 amino acids. The V and J ends lost 2 bases and 0 bases respectively, with 5 bases between them. Germline loops: CDR1 SGHTA, CDR2 FQGNSA. CDR3 DNA sequence: TGTGCCAGCAGCTTATTGATCTCCTACAATGAGCAGTTCTTC. This encodes CASSLLISYNEQFF.

This chain joins TRBV30 and TRBJ1-1; the D gene is possibly TRBD1 (6 bases). Germline CDR1 is GTSNPN and CDR2 is SVGIG (reference sequence). The CDR3 runs 12 residues. V lost 2 bases and J lost 7, with 11 bases in between. In DNA, the CDR3 is TGTGCCTGGAGTATTGGACAGTTTGAAGCTTTCTTT. Translating it yields CAWSIGQFEAFF.

The gene calls are TRBV28 and TRBJ2-2; 12 bases match TRBD1. The CDR3 is 16 residues long. From germline, CDR1 is MDHEN and CDR2 SYDVKM. J was trimmed by 6 bases and V by 4 bases; bases with no gene match: 6. The CDR3 loop is CASSSAGTGGAGELFF. In DNA form, the CDR3 reads TGTGCCAGCAGTTCCGCCGGGACAGGGGGCGCCGGGGAGCTGTTTTTT.

The chain carries TRBV12-2 and TRBJ1-2. TRBV12-2 is assigned pseudogene status. This CDR3 spans 15 amino acids. CDR3 in DNA: TGTGCAAGTCGCTTAGCGATCTTATCCGAGTATGGCTACACCTTC. It yields the protein CASRLAILSEYGYTF.